This TCR beta chain was identified during a study of T cells in Graves' hyperthyroidism and ophthalmopathy (dated by TCRdb to about 2019). Regarding the complete study: Peripheral blood was collected at initial diagnosis, before any treatment. Prospective prediction of ophthalmopathy was tested in an independent validation cohort of 18 to 20 hyperthyroidism patients and 17 patients who later progressed to ophthalmopathy. To identify TCR V-J signatures that set the groups apart, the researchers used a discovery cohort of 100 patients, made up of around 40 with Graves' ophthalmopathy and some 58 with stable Graves' hyperthyroidism. According to the paper, TCR Vbeta CDR3 sequencing was carried out on about 140 peripheral blood samples, which came from some 41 ophthalmopathy, 70 to 80 hyperthyroidism and about 17 progressor patients. After blood sampling, hyperthyroidism patients were treated with methimazole at a starting dose of 30 mg daily, and ophthalmopathy patients were treated with high-dose intravenous methylprednisolone. The 100 or so discovery patients were randomly divided into training and test sets at a 7:3 ratio. In roughly six Graves' hyperthyroidism patients, the study also compared T-cell repertoires from thyroid tissue with T-cell repertoires from blood. What the authors observed across the whole study: No statistical method was used to fix the sample size in advance, and group allocation was not hidden from the investigators. Most expanded thyroid clonotypes (frequency above 0.001) were also detected in blood, a finding suggesting that blood repertoires may reflect thyroid immune responses. In validation, progression to ophthalmopathy was predicted by the model with around 70% sensitivity and around 75% specificity, a median of roughly 6 months before onset. A 13 V-J signature model separated ophthalmopathy from stable hyperthyroidism, with about 90% sensitivity and 81% to 83% specificity in cross-validation and 80%/75% in testing.

The TCR beta CDR3 regions were amplified from the RNA transcripts. The TCR CDR3 was subjected to a first round of RT-PCR using the HTBI primer set and the Qiagen OneStep RT-PCR kit. A second multiplex PCR round built the libraries, followed by size selection and purification. The libraries were sequenced on an Illumina HiSeq2000 using paired-end 100 bp reads. The authors' analysis ran thus. SOAPnuke was used to process the raw data, throwing out any read that contained adapters or uncalled bases, had a mean Phred below 15, or lacked an exact constant-primer or identifier match. High-quality paired reads were merged using COPE v1.2.5, and each unique nucleotide sequence was defined as a clonotype. Clonotypes were aligned to IMGT TRBV, TRBD and TRBJ reference segments using MiTCR v1.1. Only V-J combinations with frequency above 0.0001, covering about 99% of repertoires, were analysed. The TCS score was defined as F50 (clonal expansion) divided by E x V (chaos), with BLOSUM62-based TCRdist calculated between CDR3 peptides within each V-J. Welch's t-statistics and random forest reduced approximately 520 V-J features to 10 to 15, which were used in a naive Bayes classifier (R e1071). TCRdb passed the public sequencing reads through fastp at Q25 and MiXCR, retaining productive beta sequences. Entries that share a CDR3 protein sequence are merged under the most common genes and DNA. TCRdb's processing, not the study's, gives the V and J calls here. The sample table shows under 350,000 distinct CDR3 sequences, and over 15% are seen once. The top ten hold under 55% of the sample.

Stable Graves' hyperthyroidism was defined as the absence of progression to ophthalmopathy over 18 months of follow-up. Hyperthyroidism patients were newly diagnosed, with disease duration under 2 months, and aged 18 to 65 years. Patients with uncontrolled infections, other autoimmune diseases, pregnancy or lactation were excluded. Diagnoses were established on the basis of clinical symptoms, serum thyroxine and TRAb, thyroid ultrasound, and orbital computed tomography. PBMCs were separated from under 12 ml of fresh peripheral blood using Ficoll-Paque density gradient centrifugation. Total RNA was extracted with Trizol reagent, and quality was checked on an Agilent 2100 Bioanalyzer. Worth noting for this clonotype: The antigen this receptor binds is unknown. No much larger clone exists at a distance of one base, and base qualities are not known.

The sample comprised blood. This sequence was found in a woman in her forties or fifties with Graves' hyperthyroidism.

The nucleotides are TGTGCCAGCAGCCCGTCGGCCACTCAGCCCCAGCATTTT. This is translated as CASSPSATQPQHF. The chain was built from TRBV3-1 and TRBJ1-5, with no D gene named confidently. The CDR3 has 13 amino acids, counting the end cysteine and phenylalanine. The sequence is cut down to CDR3 DNA, 39 bases in frame from base 1. The germline V gene (reference sequence) yields LGHDT for CDR1 and YNNKEL for CDR2. V gives up 4 bases and J gives up 6 bases, and the segment between their germline ends measures 10 bases.